Here is one T cell receptor beta chain with its context. What it recognizes is unknown. These data originate in a study of blood T cells in healthy people across ages. Study conclusions and caveats: It was held that diversity estimates obtained from one million T cells represented underestimates. As age increased, TCR beta diversity per million T cells fell in a roughly linear fashion.

Then a second PCR, running about 6 to 11 cycles, was carried out with a sample-barcoded 5' primer and a J-beta primer mix. A tag from a template-switch adaptor with 12 random nucleotides marked each cDNA molecule. A minimum of 3 million CDR3-containing paired-end reads was obtained for each sample. Each CDR3 protein is one row after TCRdb ran MiXCR on the 5' RACE reads. The table has about 1.4 million distinct CDR3 sequences, 59% seen once. Sequenced material: blood. The sequence was obtained from a young man in good health.

CDR3 sequence: CAWGQSTDTQYF. The CDR3 DNA reads as TGTGCCTGGGGACAGTCCACAGATACGCAGTATTTT. V usage is TRBV30 and J usage is TRBJ2-3; D might be TRBD1 (6 bases). The CDR3 consists of 12 residues. CDR1 is GTSNPN and CDR2 is SVGIG in the germline V gene (reference sequence). Trimming removed 5 bases from V and 2 bases from J, with 8 bases in between.